Shown below are 6 T cell receptor beta chains from a single sample sequenced in a study of T cell repertoires in aging, cancer and after chemotherapy. Amplification of TCR beta used genomic DNA extracted from peripheral blood. TRB rearrangements spanning V, D and J were amplified using mixed TRB-A/B primers. MiXCR was run by TCRdb on the multiplex PCR reads, yielding one entry per CDR3 protein. The data contain fewer than 2,500 distinct CDR3 sequences, around 50% of them seen just once; the ten biggest clones take up around 54%. The sample was blood. The receptor source for this set is a human donor with a blood cancer.

This clonotype has a single count. J is TRBJ1-4 and V is TRBV6-5; 7 bases line up with TRBD1. This CDR3 region has 15 residues. Looked up from germline, CDR1 is MNHEY and CDR2 is SVGAGI. V was clipped by 5 bases and J by 1 base; unmatched bases: 4. The CDR3 nucleotides are TGTGCCAGCAGTACCCGGGACAGAACTAATGAAAAACTGTTTTTT. Protein product: CASSTRDRTNEKLFF.

The genes are TRBV20-1 and TRBJ1-2, with a tentative D call TRBD1 (6 bases). V was cut by 6 bases and J by 9 bases, with 20 bases left in between. Germline V gene lookup returns CDR1 DFQATT and CDR2 SNEGSKA (reference sequence). The CDR3 is made up of 13 amino acids. CDR3: CSAIDRPGRSYTF. The CDR3, as DNA: TGCAGTGCCATAGACAGGCCCGGACGAAGCTACACCTTC.

The V and J genes are TRBV30 and TRBJ2-3; D perhaps matches TRBD1 (6 bases). Germline assignment: CDR1 GTSNPN and CDR2 SVGIG (reference sequence). This CDR3 has 20 amino acids. V dropped 0 bases and J dropped 0 bases, with 25 bases sitting between them. The CDR3 loop reads CAWSVLGTRQAISSTDTQYF. The CDR3 region has the DNA TGTGCCTGGAGTGTACTAGGGACCCGACAGGCCATCTCTAGCACAGATACGCAGTATTTT.

V usage is TRBV7-2 and J usage is TRBJ1-2; no clear D. CDR3 size: 10 residues. Trimming took 1 base from V and 6 from J, leaving 0 bases between them. Germline V gene data show CDR1 as SGHTA and CDR2 as FQGNSA. The CDR3 here is CASSLDGYTF. The CDR3 nucleotides read TGTGCCAGCAGCTTAGATGGCTACACCTTC.

This sequence joins TRBV19 and TRBJ2-7, with TRBD2 matching over 12 bases. With 1 base clipped from V and 5 bases from J, the junction kept 12 bases outside the gene matches. The germline V gene encodes CDR1 LNHDA and CDR2 SQIVND (reference sequence). The CDR3 loop spans 18 amino acids. In nucleotides, the CDR3 is TGTGCCAGTAGTATAGGGCGCGGGCTAGCGGGAGGGCCCCACGAGCAGTACTTC. It codes for CASSIGRGLAGGPHEQYF.

The V call is TRBV19, the J call TRBJ2-1; maybe TRBD2 (5 bases). V was shortened by 6 bases and J by 7 bases, with 10 bases between the two germline ends. Germline V gene lookup returns CDR1 LNHDA and CDR2 SQIVND (reference sequence). CDR3 length: 12 amino acids. The CDR3 coding sequence is TGTGCCAGTAGCGATGGCGGGAATGAGCAGTTCTTC. Amino acids: CASSDGGNEQFF.